The 27 T cell receptor beta chains below all came from one sample that was sequenced in a study of cytomegalovirus exposure and HLA in healthy donors. The study ran its PCR with 60 Vbeta and 13 Jbeta primers. TCRdb keeps only in-frame clones here, not all; method: immunoSEQ multiplex PCR. This sample carries approximately 200,000 clones, under 80% of them seen once, and the ten largest clones take about 4.6%. Specimen: PBMCs. These receptors came from a man aged 30 to 45 in good health and CMV-seropositive.

This chain connects TRBV7-9 to TRBJ2-1; TRBD2 matches at 8 bases. Germline CDR1 reads SEHNR; CDR2 reads FQNEAQ (reference sequence). This CDR3 region has 13 residues. Trimming cost V 7 bases and J 8 bases; bases outside gene matches: 7. The CDR3 region is CASTPSGGYEQFF. The CDR3 nucleotides read TGTGCCAGCACCCCCTCGGGAGGGTATGAGCAGTTCTTC.

The gene calls are TRBV11-2 and TRBJ2-1, with D possibly TRBD2 on 5 matching bases. This CDR3 has 14 residues. Germline loops: CDR1 SGHAT, CDR2 FQNNGV. Trimming removed 3 bases from V and 7 bases from J, with 13 bases in between. CDR3 residues: CASSFGGLTNEQFF. The CDR3 nucleotides read TGTGCCAGCAGCTTTGGCGGGCTGACAAATGAGCAGTTCTTC.

The chain carries TRBV11-2 and TRBJ1-1; tentative D call: TRBD1 (5 bases). Germline CDR1 and CDR2: SGHAT and FQNNGV. CDR3 length: 17 residues. The ends were cut back, 3 bases at V and 0 bases at J, with 17 bases in the middle. This CDR3 reads CASSLDGAGLVNTEAFF. The CDR3, as DNA: TGTGCCAGCAGCTTGGATGGGGCAGGGTTGGTGAACACTGAAGCTTTCTTT.

The CDR3 DNA reads as TGTGCCAGCTCACCACTACAGGGGGTCGCCTCCTACGAGCAGTACTTC. This codes for CASSPLQGVASYEQYF. The genes are TRBV18 and TRBJ2-7, with 8 bases fitting TRBD1. CDR1 is KGHSH and CDR2 is LQKENI in the germline V gene. J was trimmed by 0 bases and V by 1 base; bases with no gene match: 5. The CDR3 spans 16 residues.

This clone was counted only a few times. The chain employs TRBV5-4 and TRBJ2-1, with 7 bases that match TRBD2. The J segment lost 2 bases and the V segment lost 2 bases, leaving 4 bases of the junction unmatched. The germline V gene has CDR1 SGHNT and CDR2 YYREEE (reference sequence). The CDR3 is 15 residues long. In DNA, the CDR3 is TGTGCCAGCAGCTTCCGGAGCGGGGCCTACAATGAGCAGTTCTTC. It codes for CASSFRSGAYNEQFF.

The J gene is TRBJ2-3, the V gene TRBV9, with a possible D match to TRBD2 (6 bases). V gave up 0 bases and J gave up 3 bases, with 11 bases separating them. Germline-derived CDR1 and CDR2 are SGDLS and YYNGEE. The CDR3 extends over 15 amino acids. CDR3 in DNA: TGTGCCAGCAGCGTAGAACAAGGGAGGACAGATACGCAGTATTTT. Translated, it gives CASSVEQGRTDTQYF.

This clone is a singleton in its sample. The chain combines TRBV12-5 with TRBJ2-1; TRBD1 is a possible D gene (6 bases). The CDR3 is 14 residues long. V was clipped by 2 bases and J by 12 bases, with 17 bases between them. Germline CDR1 LGHNT, CDR2 FRNRAP. The CDR3 DNA is TGTGCTAGTGGTTTGCAGCCGACAGGCCTGGGGCAGTTCTTC. It codes for CASGLQPTGLGQFF. The variable domain in full, with the rest retrieved from reference TRBV12-5 and TRBJ2-1, is DARVTQTPRHKVTEMGQEVTMRCQPILGHNTVFWYRQTMMQGLELLAYFRNRAPLDDSGMPKDRFSAEMPDATLATLKIQPSEPRDSAVYFCASGLQPTGLGQFFGPGTRLTVL.

This clone turned up a few times. The V call is TRBV27, the J call TRBJ2-1, with TRBD1 matching 7 bases. The CDR3 is 12 amino acids. Trimming removed 4 bases from V and 10 bases from J; junction bases left unmatched: 4. Per germline, CDR1 MNHEY and CDR2 SMNVEV (reference sequence). The CDR3 DNA follows: TGTGCCAGCAGTTACAGGGGCGGGGAGCAGTTCTTC. Translating gives CASSYRGGEQFF.

The V gene is TRBV4-3, the J gene TRBJ2-1; 8 nucleotides align to TRBD2. There are 19 residues in the CDR3. CDR1 LGHNA and CDR2 YSLEER come from the germline V gene. V dropped 1 base and J dropped 4; count of bases not matched to a gene: 15. CDR3 sequence (DNA): TGCGCCAGCAGCCAAGGAATAGACAGAGCGGGAGTGTCTTACAATGAGCAGTTCTTC. It specifies CASSQGIDRAGVSYNEQFF.

In its sample, this clone was seen a few times. The chain joins TRBV29-1 to TRBJ2-5, with D perhaps matching TRBD1 (6 bases). CDR1 and CDR2 from the germline V gene are SQVTM and ANQGSEA. The CDR3 is made up of 13 amino acids. V lost 4 bases and J lost 5, with 14 bases in between. CDR3 amino acids: CSVVRGQMETQYF. The CDR3 DNA sequence: TGCAGCGTTGTCAGGGGCCAAATGGAGACCCAGTACTTC. The whole variable domain, remainder taken from reference TRBV29-1 and TRBJ2-5, is SAVISQKPSRDICQRGTSLTIQCQVDSQVTMMFWYRQQPGQSLTLIATANQGSEATYESGFVIDKFPISRPNLTFSTLTVSNMSPEDSSIYLCSVVRGQMETQYFGPGTRLLVL.

The chain combines TRBV6-5 with TRBJ1-4; a possible D gene is TRBD1 (5 bases). CDR1 is MNHEY, CDR2 SVGAGI, per germline. Trimming stripped 2 bases from V and 8 bases from J, with 9 bases between. The CDR3 is 13 residues long. This chain's CDR3 is CASSYGGAEKLFF. CDR3 DNA sequence: TGTGCCAGCAGTTACGGCGGGGCGGAAAAACTGTTTTTT.

This clone has a single count. The chain has TRBV18 and TRBJ2-7; 8 bases agree with TRBD1. V gave up 8 bases and J gave up 7 bases; unmatched junction bases: 13. This CDR3 spans 14 amino acids. The V gene's germline CDR1 is KGHSH and CDR2 LQKENI. The CDR3 region is CASTRQDRAWEQYF. The CDR3 nucleotides read TGTGCCAGCACCAGGCAGGACAGGGCGTGGGAGCAGTACTTC.

V usage is TRBV18 and J usage is TRBJ2-5, with a tentative D call TRBD2 (5 bases). The length of the CDR3 is 15 residues. The V end was cut by 3 bases, the J end by 5 bases, with 16 bases between. CDR1 and CDR2 from the germline V gene are KGHSH and LQKENI. CDR3 protein: CASSPQDLPGETQYF. The CDR3 region has the DNA TGTGCCAGCTCACCCCAAGATCTACCGGGGGAGACCCAGTACTTC.

CDR3 in amino acids: CASSLGGQGIYGYTF. CDR3 nucleotide sequence: TGCGCCAGCAGCTTGGGGGGACAGGGTATCTATGGCTACACCTTC. This chain joins TRBV5-1 and TRBJ1-2; the match to TRBD1 covers 9 bases. The CDR3 length is 15 residues. Germline V lookup: CDR1 SGHRS, CDR2 YFSETQ. Unmatched junction bases numbered 4, after V lost 0 bases and J lost 4 bases. Filled out from reference TRBV5-1 and TRBJ1-2, the complete variable domain reads KAGVTQTPRYLIKTRGQQVTLSCSPISGHRSVSWYQQTPGQGLQFLFEYFSETQRNKGNFPGRFSGRQFSNSRSEMNVSTLELGDSALYLCASSLGGQGIYGYTFGSGTRLTVV.

The chain links TRBV6-1 to TRBJ2-7; no clear D. This CDR3 has 11 amino acids. The V end lost 2 bases, the J end lost 6 bases, and 5 bases lay between the germline ends. Per germline, CDR1 MNHNS and CDR2 SASEGT. The CDR3 sequence: CASSELVEQYF. The CDR3 bases are TGTGCCAGCAGTGAACTAGTCGAGCAGTACTTC.

V and J are TRBV6-5 and TRBJ2-5; 7 nucleotides match TRBD1. The CDR3 length is 13 residues. Germline trimming cut 7 bases from V and 5 bases from J; bases unmatched to any gene: 7. Germline V gene lookup returns CDR1 MNHEY and CDR2 SVGAGI. CDR3 bases: TGTGCCAGCAAAGGTACAGGGGTGGAGACCCAGTACTTC. Protein sequence: CASKGTGVETQYF.

The rearrangement uses TRBV6-5 and TRBJ2-3, with TRBD1 matching over 7 bases. Germline V gives CDR1 MNHEY, CDR2 SVGAGI. With V trimmed by 8 bases and J by 0 bases, 8 bases remained unmatched. The CDR3 has 15 residues. The CDR3 nucleotides read TGTGCCAGCGGAACGTGGACAGGCAGCACAGATACGCAGTATTTT. Protein sequence: CASGTWTGSTDTQYF.

The V call is TRBV18, the J call TRBJ2-5; TRBD1 might be the D (5 bases). The V gene lost 1 base and the J gene lost 2 bases, with 8 bases spanning the gap. Germline V gene sequence: CDR1 KGHSH, CDR2 LQKENI. The CDR3 contains 14 residues. CDR3 amino acids: CASSPLQGQETQYF. Here the CDR3 DNA reads TGTGCCAGCTCACCACTGCAGGGACAAGAGACCCAGTACTTC.

The chain combines TRBV4-3 with TRBJ2-1, with a possible D match to TRBD2 (6 bases). Trimming pared 4 bases from V and 5 bases from J, leaving 21 bases between. The CDR3 covers 17 residues. Per germline, CDR1 LGHNA and CDR2 YSLEER. CDR3 amino acids: CASSRGVWVNPDNEQFF. CDR3 bases: TGCGCCAGCAGCCGCGGGGTGTGGGTCAACCCCGACAATGAGCAGTTCTTC.

The V gene is TRBV18, the J gene TRBJ2-7; D gene uncertain. Germline values: CDR1 KGHSH, CDR2 LQKENI. The germline V and J ends were trimmed by 3 bases and 5 bases, with 8 bases remaining between them. The CDR3 runs 12 residues. In DNA, the CDR3 is TGTGCCAGCTCACCGGAGCGCGACGAGCAGTACTTC. It encodes CASSPERDEQYF. The full variable domain, with the rest looked up from reference TRBV18 and TRBJ2-7, is NAGVMQNPRHLVRRRGQEARLRCSPMKGHSHVYWYRQLPEEGLKFMVYLQKENIIDESGMPKERFSAEFPKEGPSILRIQQVVRGDSAAYFCASSPERDEQYFGPGTRLTVT.

The rearrangement links TRBV9 to TRBJ2-3, with 12 bases lining up with TRBD2. Germline assignment: CDR1 SGDLS and CDR2 YYNGEE. The CDR3 extends over 16 amino acids. V shed 0 bases, J shed 2 bases, and the junction held 1 base outside the gene matches. The CDR3 is CASSVGTSGATDTQYF. In nucleotides, the CDR3 is TGTGCCAGCAGCGTAGGGACTAGCGGGGCCACAGATACGCAGTATTTT.

The chain uses TRBV7-2 and TRBJ1-5; D perhaps matches TRBD1 (5 bases). This CDR3 contains 16 residues. Germline CDR1 reads SGHTA; CDR2 reads FQGNSA. V was cut by 1 base and J by 6 bases, with 16 bases left in between. In nucleotides, the CDR3 is TGTGCCAGCAGCTTAGACAGCGGGGGAACGAGTCAGCCCCAGCATTTT. This encodes CASSLDSGGTSQPQHF.

The genes are TRBV5-1 and TRBJ1-1; maybe TRBD1 (6 bases). Germline assignment: CDR1 SGHRS and CDR2 YFSETQ. The CDR3 totals 14 residues. V lost 4 bases, J lost 2 bases, and 12 bases lay in between. The DNA for the CDR3 is TGCGCCAGCAGCATAGAGACAGGTAACACTGAAGCTTTCTTT. It codes for CASSIETGNTEAFF.

The rearrangement joins TRBV11-3 to TRBJ1-1, with a possible D match to TRBD1 (5 bases). V gave up 5 bases and J gave up 3 bases, with 16 bases separating them. Per the germline V gene, CDR1 is SGHNT and CDR2 is YENEEA. CDR3 length equals 15 residues. CDR3 loop: CASSAGLPGYTEAFF. CDR3 DNA sequence: TGTGCCAGCAGCGCGGGACTCCCCGGCTACACTGAAGCTTTCTTT.

The chain has TRBV12-5 and TRBJ2-6; D not resolved. The CDR3 contains 16 residues. Deletions cut 4 bases from V and 1 base from J, with 11 bases between. Germline CDR1 is LGHNT and CDR2 is FRNRAP. In DNA form, the CDR3 reads TGTGCTAGTGGTTCCCTAGACGGTTCTGGGGCCAACGTCCTGACTTTC. Its translation is CASGSLDGSGANVLTF.

There are a few counts of this clone. The chain links TRBV5-6 to TRBJ1-5; D gene uncertain. Germline-derived CDR1 and CDR2 are SGHDT and YYEEEE. This CDR3 contains 13 residues. Trimming took 2 bases from V and 2 from J, leaving 5 bases between them. The CDR3 reads CASSFFGNQPQHF. CDR3 in DNA: TGTGCCAGCAGCTTTTTCGGCAATCAGCCCCAGCATTTT. The entire variable domain, with the rest obtained from reference TRBV5-6 and TRBJ1-5, is as follows: DAGVTQSPTHLIKTRGQQVTLRCSPKSGHDTVSWYQQALGQGPQFIFQYYEEEERQRGNFPDRFSGHQFPNYSSELNVNALLLGDSALYLCASSFFGNQPQHFGDGTRLSIL.

The chain uses TRBV21-1 and TRBJ2-7; the table's D call TRBD1 went unverified against the DNA. TRBV21-1 is flagged as a pseudogene. The CDR3 is 13 amino acids. CDR3 sequence (DNA): TGTGCCAGCAGCAGGGACAGGGCGGCCGAGCAGTACTTC. Residues: CASSRDRAAEQYF.